Many counts were recorded for the clone carrying this TCR beta chain. V was clipped by 4 bases and J by 0 bases, with 12 bases between them. Germline CDR1 reads MNHEY; CDR2 reads SVGAGI. The CDR3 totals 15 residues. This sample is part of a study of blood T cell repertoires in COVID-19. Study context: Italy, Spain and the United States were the sources of the convalescent and acute COVID-19 samples.

Some clones are missing from TCRdb's copy, which holds only in-frame ones; the method was immunoSEQ multiplex PCR. The sample lists about 160,000 clones, approximately 78% occurring once. This chain joins TRBV6-5 and TRBJ1-2, with D unclear. The material sequenced was peripheral blood. The TCR comes from a human donor with acute or convalescent COVID-19. The donor label of this sample is uncertain. CDR3 coding DNA: TGTGCCAGCAGTTCCCCGGAGGGAGCTAACTATGGCTACACCTTC. It specifies CASSSPEGANYGYTF.